The source of this T cell receptor beta chain is a study of T cell clonality in common variable immunodeficiency. CVID subjects had received replacement immunoglobulin for at least one year. The study's findings and limits: Reportedly, TCR beta sequences from common variable immunodeficiency showed fewer deletions and N-nucleotide insertions.

TCRdb's table, derived via immunoSEQ multiplex PCR, lists solely in-frame clones and lacks some. This sample comprises 25,000 to 35,000 clones, none seen once only. Remarks on this clone: The antigen is unknown.

The sample was peripheral blood mononuclear cells. This receptor was obtained from a human donor with common variable immunodeficiency.

The CDR3 bases that were read are TGTGCCAGCAGCTTGGGAGGGGTTCAAGAGACC. This codes for CASSLGGVQET. The full CDR3 sequence reads CASSLGGVQETQYF. This chain links TRBV5-5 with TRBJ2-5; D tentatively reads TRBD1 or TRBD2 (5 bases each). Read coverage stops 3 residues before the CDR3 terminus; the germline J gene supplies the remainder. The ends were cut back, 0 bases at V and 2 bases at J, with 8 bases in the middle. The CDR3 totals 14 residues. The germline gives CDR1 SGHKS, CDR2 YYEKEE (reference sequence).